This T cell receptor beta chain was sequenced for a study of CD8 T cells in Susac syndrome (dated by TCRdb to between 2017 and 2020). The study in broad terms: Repertoire sequencing was used to test whether CD8+ T cell activation and differentiation in Susac syndrome was antigen driven. Results and caveats for the whole study, not just this receptor: The number of individuals in the TCR sequencing and HLA analysis was acknowledged as relatively small.

RNA was extracted with the RNeasy kit and about 0.5 to 1 ug was reverse transcribed using random hexamers. TCR beta CDR3 regions were amplified with the immunoSEQ multiplex PCR assay covering 54 Vbeta and 13 Jbeta segments. PCR amplification bias was corrected by using a synthetic template baseline for primer optimization and computational correction. Turning to the authors' computational methods: Reads were assigned to V, D and J genes according to IMGT and analyzed in immunoSEQ Analyzer, with only productive sequences retained. Clonality was computed as one minus Shannon entropy normalized by log2 of the number of productive unique sequences. For each patient and control, public and private clones were evaluated among the 100 most prevalent clones. A clone was defined as Susac-specific if it was absent from the healthy and MS cohorts, from more than 850 published viral clones and from other ImmuneACCESS disease sequences. The public reads were quality trimmed at Q25 with fastp and then assembled into clones with MiXCR by TCRdb, keeping productive beta chains. Rows merge per CDR3 protein into single entries with the most common DNA and genes. In this record, the V and J calls reflect TCRdb's handling and not the investigators' own analysis. For this sample the table gives approximately 180,000 distinct CDR3 sequences, of which around 95% were detected only once. Approximately 0.1% of the sample rests with the top ten.

Peripheral blood CD8+ and CD4+ T cells from healthy donors, Susac syndrome patients and multiple sclerosis patients were profiled using high-throughput TCR beta sequencing. Multiple sclerosis controls were treatment-naive patients with stable or active relapsing-remitting disease fulfilling revised McDonald criteria. Bulk CD8+ and CD4+ T cells were purified magnetically by negative isolation, whereas CD8+ TEMRA cells were enriched by FACS. Blood was drawn into EDTA tubes, processed within 24 hours, and PBMCs were isolated by density gradient centrifugation. PBMCs intended for TCR sequencing were cryopreserved in liquid nitrogen and thawed later in a water bath at 37 degrees C. A purity of at least 90% was achieved for sorted or isolated CD4+, CD8+ and CD8+ TEMRA cells. This clonotype was picked up one time. Its antigen remains undetermined. The input lacks base qualities; no much larger clone sits a single base away. One read alone lends weak support.

Trimming removed 0 bases from V and 7 bases from J; the gene matches leave 6 bases unexplained. The CDR3 has 14 amino acids, counting the end cysteine and phenylalanine. Just CDR3 DNA is preserved here, 42 bases in frame from base 1. CDR1 and CDR2 (SGDLS, YYNGEE) derive from the germline V gene. The sequence came from a human donor with multiple sclerosis. The sequence is built from TRBV9 and TRBJ1-1, and 7 junction bases match TRBD1. Sequencing was done on a sample of CD4+ T cells from PBMCs. The DNA sequence reads TGTGCCAGCAGCGTAGAGGGGGCTAGGGGTGAAGCTTTCTTT. This sequence encodes CASSVEGARGEAFF.